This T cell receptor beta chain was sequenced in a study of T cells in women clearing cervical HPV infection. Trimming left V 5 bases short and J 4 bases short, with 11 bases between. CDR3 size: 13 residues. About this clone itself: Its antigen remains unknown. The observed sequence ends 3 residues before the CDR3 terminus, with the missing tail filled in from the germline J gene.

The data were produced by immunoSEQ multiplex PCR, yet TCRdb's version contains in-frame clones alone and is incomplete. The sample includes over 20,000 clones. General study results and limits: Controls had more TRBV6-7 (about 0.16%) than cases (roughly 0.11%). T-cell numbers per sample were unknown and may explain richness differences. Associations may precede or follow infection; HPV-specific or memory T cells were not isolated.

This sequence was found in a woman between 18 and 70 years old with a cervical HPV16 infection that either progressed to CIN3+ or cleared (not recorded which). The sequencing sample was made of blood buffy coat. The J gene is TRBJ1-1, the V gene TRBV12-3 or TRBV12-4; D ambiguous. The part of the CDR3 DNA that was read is TGTGCCAGCAGTCTTCCAGGTAGCACTGAA. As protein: CASSLPGSTE. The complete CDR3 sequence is CASSLPGSTEAFF.